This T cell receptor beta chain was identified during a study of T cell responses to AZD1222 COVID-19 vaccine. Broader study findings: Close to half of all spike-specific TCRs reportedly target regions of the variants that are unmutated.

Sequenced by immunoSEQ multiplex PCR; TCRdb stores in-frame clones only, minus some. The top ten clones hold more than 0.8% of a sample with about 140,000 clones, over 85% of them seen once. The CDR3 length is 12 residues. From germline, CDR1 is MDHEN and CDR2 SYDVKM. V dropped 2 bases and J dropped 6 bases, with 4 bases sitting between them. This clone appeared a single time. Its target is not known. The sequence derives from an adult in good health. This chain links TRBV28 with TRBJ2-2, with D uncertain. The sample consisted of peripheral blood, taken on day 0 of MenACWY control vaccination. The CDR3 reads CASSLKSGELFF. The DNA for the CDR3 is TGTGCCAGCAGTTTAAAGTCCGGGGAGCTGTTTTTT.